The next 12 T cell receptor beta chains were all read from a single sample in a study of blood T cell repertoires in COVID-19. The repertoire was sequenced with immunoSEQ multiplex PCR; TCRdb's copy has only in-frame clones and lacks some. The sample has 300,000 to 400,000 clones; over 70% are singletons. Material: PBMCs or T cells enriched from blood (not recorded which). Receptor source: a man aged 30 to 45 who had recovered from COVID-19.

CDR3 in DNA: TGTGCCAGCAGTCACCACCTCAGGACAGGAACTAATGAAAAACTGTTTTTT. Its translation: CASSHHLRTGTNEKLFF. This rearrangement joins TRBV6-2 or TRBV6-3 to TRBJ1-4; TRBD1 aligns across 7 bases. The ends lost 5 bases at V and 1 base at J; junction bases unmatched: 10. The CDR3 consists of 17 residues. Germline CDR1 is MNHEY and CDR2 is SVGEGT.

This clone was seen a handful of times. Additional DNA sequences in this sample encode the identical CDR3. CDR3 loop: CASSEGTGLYEQYF. DNA for the CDR3: TGTGCCAGCAGTGAGGGGACAGGGTTATACGAGCAGTACTTC. The chain couples TRBV6-1 to TRBJ2-7, with 9 positions matching TRBD1. The CDR3 sequence is 14 residues long. Trimming took 3 bases from V and 4 from J; bases not matched to a gene: 4. In germline, CDR1 is MNHNS, CDR2 SASEGT.

The V and J genes are TRBV27 and TRBJ2-5; TRBD2 matches 7 bases. Germline CDR1 is MNHEY and CDR2 is SMNVEV (reference sequence). V was clipped by 5 bases and J by 0 bases; unmatched bases: 9. The CDR3 loop spans 16 amino acids. The CDR3 region has the DNA TGTGCCAGCAGTGTTAGGGGAGGGCGGTACCAAGAGACCCAGTACTTC. It encodes CASSVRGGRYQETQYF.

The gene calls are TRBV5-6 and TRBJ2-1; D is possibly TRBD2 (5 bases). CDR3 size: 14 residues. Germline V gene data show CDR1 as SGHDT and CDR2 as YYEEEE. V lost 3 bases and J 5 bases, leaving 12 bases between the germline ends. CDR3 bases: TGTGCCAGCAGCTATCTCACTAGTCACAATGAGCAGTTCTTC. The encoded protein is CASSYLTSHNEQFF.

V and J are TRBV28 and TRBJ1-4, with 7 bases aligning to TRBD1. Germline V lookup: CDR1 MDHEN, CDR2 SYDVKM. This CDR3 has 14 residues. The J segment lost 8 bases and the V segment lost 6 bases, leaving 9 bases of the junction unmatched. CDR3 protein: CASRPQGVEEKLFF. DNA of the CDR3: TGTGCCAGCAGACCTCAGGGGGTAGAGGAAAAACTGTTTTTT.

This clone was detected a few times. The chain employs TRBV6-2 or TRBV6-3 and TRBJ2-7, with D perhaps matching TRBD2 (5 bases). The ends were cut back, 2 bases at V and 0 bases at J, with 11 bases in the middle. The length of the CDR3 is 15 residues. Germline V CDR1 and CDR2: MNHEY, SVGEGT. The CDR3 nucleotides read TGTGCCAGCAGTTACAAGTGGGAGAGCTCCTACGAGCAGTACTTC. It encodes CASSYKWESSYEQYF.

The V call is TRBV11-3, the J call TRBJ1-1, with 8 nucleotides matching TRBD1. V was pared by 5 bases and J by 6 bases, with 5 bases of the junction left unmatched. The CDR3 contains 13 residues. Germline-derived CDR1 and CDR2 are SGHNT and YENEEA. Written as DNA, the CDR3 is TGTGCCAGCAGCCGCGACAGGGGCTCTGAAGCTTTCTTT. Translation: CASSRDRGSEAFF.

The rearrangement links TRBV9 to TRBJ2-2; 12 bases fit TRBD1. This CDR3 has 15 residues. Unmatched junction bases numbered 5, after V lost 4 bases and J lost 7 bases. The germline gives CDR1 SGDLS, CDR2 YYNGEE. The CDR3, as DNA: TGTGCCAGCAGCCAGGGACAGGGGGCGGTCGGGGAGCTGTTTTTT. It codes for CASSQGQGAVGELFF.

The V and J genes are TRBV5-1 and TRBJ2-7; D might be TRBD2 (6 bases). The CDR3 loop spans 13 amino acids. Germline V gene sequence: CDR1 SGHRS, CDR2 YFSETQ. Trimming removed 6 bases at V and 5 bases at J, with 15 bases between. The CDR3 spells CASTAPGEDEQYF. DNA of the CDR3: TGCGCCAGCACGGCCCCTGGGGAGGACGAGCAGTACTTC.

This chain connects TRBV2 to TRBJ2-3; 10 bases are a match to TRBD2. Looked up from germline, CDR1 is SNHLY and CDR2 is FYNNEI. After removal of 8 bases from V and 4 bases from J, the junction contained 6 bases not matched to a gene. This CDR3 contains 14 residues. The CDR3 reads CASSSGGAPDTQYF. The CDR3 nucleotides are TGTGCCAGCTCCAGCGGGGGGGCCCCAGATACGCAGTATTTT. Full variable domain (rest looked up from reference TRBV2 and TRBJ2-3): EPEVTQTPSHQVTQMGQEVILRCVPISNHLYFYWYRQILGQKVEFLVSFYNNEISEKSEIFDDQFSVERPDGSNFTLKIRSTKLEDSAMYFCASSSGGAPDTQYFGPGTRLTVL.

V usage is TRBV29-1 and J usage is TRBJ1-2; 7 nucleotides align to TRBD1. The CDR3 consists of 12 residues. Germline values: CDR1 SQVTM, CDR2 ANQGSEA. The J segment lost 8 bases and the V segment lost 6 bases, leaving 9 bases of the junction unmatched. The CDR3 spells CSVATGSGGYTF. The CDR3 DNA sequence: TGCAGCGTCGCGACAGGGTCGGGGGGCTACACCTTC. Complete variable domain (other parts from reference TRBV29-1 and TRBJ1-2): SAVISQKPSRDICQRGTSLTIQCQVDSQVTMMFWYRQQPGQSLTLIATANQGSEATYESGFVIDKFPISRPNLTFSTLTVSNMSPEDSSIYLCSVATGSGGYTFGSGTRLTVV.

V and J are TRBV12-3 or TRBV12-4 and TRBJ2-1; the D is unclear. This CDR3 has 13 residues. With 0 bases removed from V and 9 bases from J, the gap between germline ends came to 9 bases. CDR3 sequence: CASSLALGAEQFF. For the CDR3, the DNA is TGTGCCAGCAGTTTAGCGCTCGGTGCTGAGCAGTTCTTC.